This T cell receptor beta chain comes out of a study of blood T cell repertoires in COVID-19 (TCRdb year 2020). Notes on the research overall: The collaborator samples originated in the United States, Italy and Spain and spanned the acute and convalescent phases of COVID-19. The prospective study material was composed of cDNA or gDNA derived from T cells, B-cell-depleted T cells, or PBMCs. Deeply sampled blood TCRbeta repertoires from subjects exposed to, actively infected with, or recovered from COVID-19 were included in the dataset. A freely available public database, intended as a resource for researchers studying the immune response to SARS-CoV-2, is where the repertoires were released. Samples came from the ongoing ImmuneRACE study (first 160 participants) plus 1,254 subjects from 6 global collaborators. Sample metadata almost always included a de-identified subject ID, COVID-19 status, age in years and sex. Where HLA class I and class II types were available, the types were taken from metadata supplied by the sample provider, not from assay-based typing. Paper-wide results and their limitations: How much clinical and demographic metadata was included differed by source and by participant, and the metadata was provided uncurated.

The immunoSEQ Assay, a bias-controlled multiplex PCR, was used to amplify TCRbeta CDR3 regions from genomic DNA. Regarding the original processing steps: The number of nucleated cells in each sample was estimated from the amplification of reference gene primers within the assay. To quantify the absolute abundance of each unique TCRbeta CDR3 rearrangement, sequence reads were collapsed and filtered. For each sample, productive Simpson clonality was calculated as the square root of Simpson's diversity index across productive rearrangements. This is the immuneACCESS table as TCRdb keeps it, with only in-frame sequences that have V and J called. A part of the clones is gone; compared with another copy, unresolved V genes explain less than half, and the rest is unexplained. V, J and clone size reflect that table, while D and trimming were determined from the DNA. This sample holds about 330,000 clones; about 90% were observed only once. The top ten hold over 4.5% of the sample.

The cysteine opens and the phenylalanine closes a CDR3 of 16 amino acids. The sequence is cut down to CDR3 DNA, 48 bases in frame from base 1. Ends trimmed: V by 2 bases, J by 4 bases; bases unmatched to a gene: 8. The germline V gene (reference sequence) provides CDR1 PRHDT and CDR2 FYEKMQ. A note on this clone: The antigen it recognizes is unknown. Base quality data are lacking; no much larger clone is found one base away.

Participants in the prospective study were aged about 18 to 100 years, lived in over 20 United States geographic areas, and enrolled through a virtual design. Cohort assignment in the prospective study relied on participant-reported clinical history from a screening survey and a study questionnaire. For ImmuneRACE Cohort 3, a participant was defined as recovered based on two consecutive negative NP/OP PCR tests, clearance by a healthcare professional, or resolution of symptoms. In the prospective study, whole blood, serum and a nasopharyngeal or oropharyngeal swab were collected from each participant by mobile phlebotomists. Participants in the prospective study had the option to provide additional blood draws and questionnaires over a roughly 2-month period. Prospective study blood samples were shipped either frozen or at room temperature before DNA extraction.

This clonotype was obtained from a man aged 30 to 39 who had recovered from COVID-19. Material for sequencing was PBMCs or T cells enriched from blood (not recorded which). Recombination linked TRBV13 to TRBJ2-3, and 8 bases in between align with TRBD1. The CDR3 region reads CASSLRPGGAADTQYF. The DNA sequence follows: TGTGCCAGCAGCTTAAGGCCAGGGGGCGCCGCAGATACGCAGTATTTT.